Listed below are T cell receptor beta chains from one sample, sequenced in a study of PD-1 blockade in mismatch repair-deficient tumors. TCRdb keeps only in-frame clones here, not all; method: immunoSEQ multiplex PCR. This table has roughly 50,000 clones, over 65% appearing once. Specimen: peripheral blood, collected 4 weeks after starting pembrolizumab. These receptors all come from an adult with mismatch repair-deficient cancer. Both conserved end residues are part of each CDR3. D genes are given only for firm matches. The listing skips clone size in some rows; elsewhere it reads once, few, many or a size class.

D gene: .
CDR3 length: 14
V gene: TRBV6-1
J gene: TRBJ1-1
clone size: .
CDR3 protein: CASRTTGRDTEAFF
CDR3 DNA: TGTGCCAGCAGAACAACGGGCCGGGATACTGAAGCTTTCTTT

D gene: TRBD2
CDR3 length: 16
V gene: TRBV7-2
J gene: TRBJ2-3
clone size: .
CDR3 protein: CAIKVWTSGMEDTQYF
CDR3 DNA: TGTGCCATCAAAGTTTGGACTAGCGGGATGGAAGATACGCAGTATTTT

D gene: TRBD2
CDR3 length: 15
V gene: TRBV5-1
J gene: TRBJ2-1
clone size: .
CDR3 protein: CASSFSGRGGNEQFF
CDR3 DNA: TGCGCCAGCAGCTTTAGCGGGAGAGGCGGCAATGAGCAGTTCTTC

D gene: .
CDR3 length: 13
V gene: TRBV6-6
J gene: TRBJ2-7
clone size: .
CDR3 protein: CASSYSMDYEQYF
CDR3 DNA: TGTGCCAGCAGTTACTCGATGGACTACGAGCAGTACTTC

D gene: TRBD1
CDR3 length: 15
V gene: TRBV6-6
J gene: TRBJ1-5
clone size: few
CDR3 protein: CASSAWGQGNQPQHF
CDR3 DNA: TGTGCCAGCAGTGCTTGGGGACAGGGGAATCAGCCCCAGCATTTT

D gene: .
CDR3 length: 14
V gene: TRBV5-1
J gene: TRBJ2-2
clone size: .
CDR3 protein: CASSPKPSAGELFF
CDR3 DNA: TGCGCCAGCAGCCCCAAACCTAGCGCCGGGGAGCTGTTTTTT

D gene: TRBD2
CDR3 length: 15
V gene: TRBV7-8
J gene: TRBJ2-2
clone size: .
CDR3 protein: CASSLVPAGAGELFF
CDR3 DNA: TGTGCCAGCAGCTTAGTCCCAGCGGGAGCCGGGGAGCTGTTTTTT

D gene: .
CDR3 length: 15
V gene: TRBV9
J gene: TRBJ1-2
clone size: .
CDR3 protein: CASSLAGSDNYGYTF
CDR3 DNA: TGTGCCAGCAGTCTAGCGGGGTCCGATAACTATGGCTACACCTTC

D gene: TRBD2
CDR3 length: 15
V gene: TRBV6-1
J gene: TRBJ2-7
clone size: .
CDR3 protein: CASRTGTSGSYEQYF
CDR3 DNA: TGTGCCAGCAGAACCGGGACTAGCGGGAGTTACGAGCAGTACTTC

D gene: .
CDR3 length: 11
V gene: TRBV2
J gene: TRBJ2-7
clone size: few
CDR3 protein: CASSVRVEQYF
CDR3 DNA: TGTGCCAGCAGTGTGCGGGTCGAGCAGTACTTC

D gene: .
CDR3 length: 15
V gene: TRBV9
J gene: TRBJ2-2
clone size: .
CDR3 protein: CASSVRGANTGELFF
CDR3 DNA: TGTGCCAGCAGCGTACGGGGAGCGAACACCGGGGAGCTGTTTTTT

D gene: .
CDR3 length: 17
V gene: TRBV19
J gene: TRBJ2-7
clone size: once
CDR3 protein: CASSIVGGAKSSYEQYF
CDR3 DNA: TGTGCCAGTAGTATAGTGGGGGGGGCCAAGAGCTCCTACGAGCAGTACTTC

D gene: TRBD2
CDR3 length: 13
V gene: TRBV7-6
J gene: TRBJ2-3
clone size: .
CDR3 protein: CASSLYSGSPQYF
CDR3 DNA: TGTGCCAGCAGCTTATATAGCGGGAGCCCGCAGTATTTT

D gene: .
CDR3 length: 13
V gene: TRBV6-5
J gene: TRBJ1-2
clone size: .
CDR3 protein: CASSDNSAYGYTF
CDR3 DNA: TGTGCCAGCAGTGACAACAGCGCCTATGGCTACACCTTC

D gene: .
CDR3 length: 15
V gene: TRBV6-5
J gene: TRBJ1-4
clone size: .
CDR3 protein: CASSPRRRFIEKLFF
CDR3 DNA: TGTGCCAGCAGTCCTCGACGCAGGTTTATTGAAAAACTGTTTTTT

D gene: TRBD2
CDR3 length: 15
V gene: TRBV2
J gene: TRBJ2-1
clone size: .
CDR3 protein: CASRKDGTRSNEQFF
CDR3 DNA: TGTGCCAGCAGGAAGGACGGGACTAGAAGCAATGAGCAGTTCTTC

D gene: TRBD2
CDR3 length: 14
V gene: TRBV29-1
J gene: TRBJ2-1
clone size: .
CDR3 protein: CSVDTGRATNEQFF
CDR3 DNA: TGCAGCGTTGATACCGGGAGGGCCACAAATGAGCAGTTCTTC

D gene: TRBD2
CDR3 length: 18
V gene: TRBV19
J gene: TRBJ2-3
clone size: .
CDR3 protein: CASSNWLAGGPQRDTQYF
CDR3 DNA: TGTGCCAGTAGTAATTGGCTAGCGGGAGGTCCTCAGAGAGATACGCAGTATTTT

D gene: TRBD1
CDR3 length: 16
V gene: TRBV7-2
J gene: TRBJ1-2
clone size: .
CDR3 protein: CASSVTGTGLEYGYTF
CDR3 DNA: TGTGCCAGCAGCGTCACCGGGACAGGATTGGAATATGGCTACACCTTC

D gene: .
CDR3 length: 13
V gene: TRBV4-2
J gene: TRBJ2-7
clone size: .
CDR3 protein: CASSPGLSYEQYF
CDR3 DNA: TGTGCCAGCAGCCCCGGACTATCCTACGAGCAGTACTTC

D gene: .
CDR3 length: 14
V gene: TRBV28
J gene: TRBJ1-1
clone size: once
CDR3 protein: CASLGPHLNTEAFF
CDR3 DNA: TGTGCCAGCCTGGGACCGCACCTGAACACTGAAGCTTTCTTT

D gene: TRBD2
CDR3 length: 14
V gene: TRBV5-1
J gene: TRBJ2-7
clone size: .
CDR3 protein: CASSPGTSLHEQYF
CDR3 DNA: TGCGCCAGCAGCCCTGGGACTAGTCTACACGAGCAGTACTTC

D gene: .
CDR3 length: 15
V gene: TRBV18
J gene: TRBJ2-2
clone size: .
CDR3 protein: CASSPDRLNTGELFF
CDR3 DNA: TGTGCCAGCTCACCCGACAGACTCAACACCGGGGAGCTGTTTTTT

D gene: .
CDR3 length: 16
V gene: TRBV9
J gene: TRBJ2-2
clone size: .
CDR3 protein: CASSVVPFSNTGELFF
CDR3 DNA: TGTGCCAGCAGCGTAGTTCCTTTTTCGAACACCGGGGAGCTGTTTTTT

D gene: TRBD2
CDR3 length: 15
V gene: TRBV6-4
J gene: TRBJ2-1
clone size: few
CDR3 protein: CASRGTSGRAAEQFF
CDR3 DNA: TGTGCCAGCAGGGGGACTAGCGGGAGGGCCGCTGAGCAGTTCTTC

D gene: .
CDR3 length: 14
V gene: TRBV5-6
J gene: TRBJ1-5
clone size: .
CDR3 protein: CASSPQGVNQPQHF
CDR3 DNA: TGTGCCAGCAGCCCTCAGGGAGTAAATCAGCCCCAGCATTTT

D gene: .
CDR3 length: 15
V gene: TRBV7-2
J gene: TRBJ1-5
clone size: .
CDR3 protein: CASSLEGTQNQPQHF
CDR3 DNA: TGTGCCAGCAGCTTAGAGGGGACGCAAAATCAGCCCCAGCATTTT

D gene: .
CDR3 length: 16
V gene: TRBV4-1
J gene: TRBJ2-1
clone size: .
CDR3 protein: CASSQEVSPWDNEQFF
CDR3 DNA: TGCGCCAGCAGCCAAGAAGTCTCCCCCTGGGACAATGAGCAGTTCTTC

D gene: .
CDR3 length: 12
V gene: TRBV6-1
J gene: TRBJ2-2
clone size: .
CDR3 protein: CASSVRAGELFF
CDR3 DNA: TGTGCCAGCAGTGTTCGGGCCGGGGAGCTGTTTTTT

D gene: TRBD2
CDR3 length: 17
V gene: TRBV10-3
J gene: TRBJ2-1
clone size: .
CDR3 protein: CAISESGGTTPYNEQFF
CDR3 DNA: TGTGCCATCAGTGAGTCGGGGGGGACTACTCCATACAATGAGCAGTTCTTC

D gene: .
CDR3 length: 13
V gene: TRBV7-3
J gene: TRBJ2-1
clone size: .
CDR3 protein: CASRKQVGTEQFF
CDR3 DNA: TGTGCCAGCAGAAAACAGGTTGGGACTGAGCAGTTCTTC

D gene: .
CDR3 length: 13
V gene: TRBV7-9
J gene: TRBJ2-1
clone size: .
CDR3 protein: CASSLGPENEQFF
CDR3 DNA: TGTGCCAGCAGCTTAGGGCCAGAAAATGAGCAGTTCTTC

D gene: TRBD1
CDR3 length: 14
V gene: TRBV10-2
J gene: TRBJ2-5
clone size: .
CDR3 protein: CASRQGTFQETQYF
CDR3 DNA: TGCGCCAGCAGACAGGGGACATTCCAAGAGACCCAGTACTTC

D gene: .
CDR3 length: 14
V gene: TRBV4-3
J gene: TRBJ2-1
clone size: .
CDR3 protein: CASSAAGTINEQFF
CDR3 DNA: TGCGCCAGCAGCGCTGCAGGGACCATCAATGAGCAGTTCTTC

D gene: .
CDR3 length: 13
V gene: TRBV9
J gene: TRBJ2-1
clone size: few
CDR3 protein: CASSPSAAGEQFF
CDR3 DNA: TGTGCCAGCAGCCCAAGCGCTGCTGGTGAGCAGTTCTTC

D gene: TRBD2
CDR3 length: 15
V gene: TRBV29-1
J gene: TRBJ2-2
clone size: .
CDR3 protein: CSVEGAGVNTGELFF
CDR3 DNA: TGCAGCGTTGAAGGGGCGGGAGTCAACACCGGGGAGCTGTTTTTT

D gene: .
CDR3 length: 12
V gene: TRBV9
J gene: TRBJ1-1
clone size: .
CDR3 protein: CASGQMGTEAFF
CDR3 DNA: TGTGCCAGCGGACAGATGGGGACTGAAGCTTTCTTT

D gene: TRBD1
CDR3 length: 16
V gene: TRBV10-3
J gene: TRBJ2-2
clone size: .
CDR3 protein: CAISEDRGIDTGELFF
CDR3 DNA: TGTGCCATCAGTGAAGACAGGGGGATCGACACCGGGGAGCTGTTTTTT

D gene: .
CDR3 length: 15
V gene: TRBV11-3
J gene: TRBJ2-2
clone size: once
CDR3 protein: CASSLGGLNTGELFF
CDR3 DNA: TGTGCCAGCAGCTTAGGCGGGCTGAACACCGGGGAGCTGTTTTTT

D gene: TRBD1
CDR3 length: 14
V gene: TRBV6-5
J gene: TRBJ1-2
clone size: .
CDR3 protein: CASSRQGFDYGYTF
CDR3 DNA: TGTGCCAGCAGCCGACAGGGGTTTGACTATGGCTACACCTTC

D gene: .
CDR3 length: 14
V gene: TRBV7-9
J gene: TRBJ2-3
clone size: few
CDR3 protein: CASSQTTFTDTQYF
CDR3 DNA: TGTGCCAGCAGCCAGACGACCTTCACAGATACGCAGTATTTT

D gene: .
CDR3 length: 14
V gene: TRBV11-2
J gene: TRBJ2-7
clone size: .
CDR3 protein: CASSRTAGIYEQYF
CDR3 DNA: TGTGCCAGCAGCCGGACAGCAGGCATCTACGAGCAGTACTTC

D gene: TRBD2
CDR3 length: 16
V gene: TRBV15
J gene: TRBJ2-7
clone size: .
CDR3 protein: CATSRGGSGSFYEQYF
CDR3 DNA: TGTGCCACCAGCAGAGGGGGCAGCGGGAGTTTCTACGAGCAGTACTTC

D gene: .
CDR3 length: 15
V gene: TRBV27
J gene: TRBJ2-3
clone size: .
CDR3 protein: CASSWARVSTDTQYF
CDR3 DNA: TGTGCCAGCAGTTGGGCCAGGGTCAGCACAGATACGCAGTATTTT

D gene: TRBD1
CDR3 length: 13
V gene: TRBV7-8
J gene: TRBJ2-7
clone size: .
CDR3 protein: CATAQGASYEQYF
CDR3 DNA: TGTGCCACCGCACAGGGGGCGTCCTACGAGCAGTACTTC

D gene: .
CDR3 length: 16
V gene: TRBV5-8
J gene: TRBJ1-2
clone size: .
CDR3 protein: CASSLGGRTIRNGYTF
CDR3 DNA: TGTGCCAGCAGCTTGGGGGGCCGGACCATCCGAAATGGCTACACCTTC

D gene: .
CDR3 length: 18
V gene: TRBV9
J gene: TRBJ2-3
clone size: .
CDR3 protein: CASSPQAETLPSTDTQYF
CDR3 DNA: TGTGCCAGCAGCCCACAGGCGGAAACCCTCCCTAGCACAGATACGCAGTATTTT

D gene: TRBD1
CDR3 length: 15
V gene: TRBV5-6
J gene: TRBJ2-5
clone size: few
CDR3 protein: CASSGDDRVQETQYF
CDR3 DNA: TGTGCCAGCAGCGGTGACGACAGGGTTCAAGAGACCCAGTACTTC

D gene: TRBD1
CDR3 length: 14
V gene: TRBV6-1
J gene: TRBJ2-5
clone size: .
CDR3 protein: CASSGDRGRETQYF
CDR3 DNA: TGTGCCAGCAGTGGAGACAGGGGGCGAGAGACCCAGTACTTC